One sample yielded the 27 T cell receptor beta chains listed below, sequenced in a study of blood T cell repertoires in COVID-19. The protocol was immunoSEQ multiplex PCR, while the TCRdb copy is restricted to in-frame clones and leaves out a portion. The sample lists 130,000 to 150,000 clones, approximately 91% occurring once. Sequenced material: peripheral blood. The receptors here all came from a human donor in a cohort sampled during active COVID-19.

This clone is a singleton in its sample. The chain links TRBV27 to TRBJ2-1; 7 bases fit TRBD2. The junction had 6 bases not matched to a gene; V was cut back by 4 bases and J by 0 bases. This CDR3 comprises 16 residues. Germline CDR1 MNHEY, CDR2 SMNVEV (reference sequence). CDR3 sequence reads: CASSSPAGRSYNEQFF. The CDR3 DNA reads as TGTGCCAGCAGTTCACCAGCGGGACGCTCCTACAATGAGCAGTTCTTC.

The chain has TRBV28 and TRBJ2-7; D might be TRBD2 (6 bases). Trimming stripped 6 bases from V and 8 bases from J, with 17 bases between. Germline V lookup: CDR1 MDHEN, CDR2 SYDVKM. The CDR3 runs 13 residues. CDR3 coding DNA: TGTGCCAGCAGCTTGGGACTTCCTCTCCAGCAGTACTTC. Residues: CASSLGLPLQQYF. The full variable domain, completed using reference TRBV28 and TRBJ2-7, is DVKVTQSSRYLVKRTGEKVFLECVQDMDHENMFWYRQDPGLGLRLIYFSYDVKMKEKGDIPEGYSVSREKKERFSLILESASTNQTSMYLCASSLGLPLQQYFGPGTRLTVT.

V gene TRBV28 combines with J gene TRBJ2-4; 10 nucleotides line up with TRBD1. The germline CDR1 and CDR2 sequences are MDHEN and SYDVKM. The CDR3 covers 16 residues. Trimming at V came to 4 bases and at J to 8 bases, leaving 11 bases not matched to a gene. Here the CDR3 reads CASSSPLGQGQDIQYF. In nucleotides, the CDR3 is TGTGCCAGCAGTTCACCCCTGGGACAGGGGCAGGACATTCAGTACTTC. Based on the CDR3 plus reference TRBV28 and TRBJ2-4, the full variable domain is DVKVTQSSRYLVKRTGEKVFLECVQDMDHENMFWYRQDPGLGLRLIYFSYDVKMKEKGDIPEGYSVSREKKERFSLILESASTNQTSMYLCASSSPLGQGQDIQYFGAGTRLSVL.

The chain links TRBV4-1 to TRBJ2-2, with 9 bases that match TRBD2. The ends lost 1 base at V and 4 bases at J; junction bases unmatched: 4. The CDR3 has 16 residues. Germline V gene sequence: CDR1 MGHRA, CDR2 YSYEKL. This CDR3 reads CASSQGRGGATGELFF. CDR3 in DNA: TGCGCCAGCAGCCAAGGCCGCGGGGGGGCCACCGGGGAGCTGTTTTTT.

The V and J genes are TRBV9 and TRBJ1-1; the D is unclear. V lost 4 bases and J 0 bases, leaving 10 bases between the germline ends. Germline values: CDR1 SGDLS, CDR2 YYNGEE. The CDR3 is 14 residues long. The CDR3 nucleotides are TGTGCCAGCAGCCCCCGGACTGTGAACACTGAAGCTTTCTTT. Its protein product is CASSPRTVNTEAFF.

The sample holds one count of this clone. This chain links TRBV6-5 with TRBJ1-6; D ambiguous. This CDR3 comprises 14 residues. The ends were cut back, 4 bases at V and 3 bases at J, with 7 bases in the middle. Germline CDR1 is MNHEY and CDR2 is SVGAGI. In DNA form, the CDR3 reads TGTGCCAGCAGTTCCCCCGGCTATAATTCACCCCTCCACTTT. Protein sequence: CASSSPGYNSPLHF.

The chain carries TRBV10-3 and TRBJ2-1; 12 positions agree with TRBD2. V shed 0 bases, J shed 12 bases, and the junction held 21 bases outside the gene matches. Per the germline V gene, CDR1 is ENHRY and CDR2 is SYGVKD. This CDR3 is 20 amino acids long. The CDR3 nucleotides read TGTGCCATCAGTGAGTCGCTCCGTGGTTATCGGCTAGCGGGAGGGTTATGGCAGTTCTTC. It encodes CAISESLRGYRLAGGLWQFF.

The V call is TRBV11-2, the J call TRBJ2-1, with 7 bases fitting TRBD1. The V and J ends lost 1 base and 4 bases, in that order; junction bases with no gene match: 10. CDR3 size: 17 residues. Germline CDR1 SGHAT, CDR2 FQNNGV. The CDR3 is CASSLVILGTVYNEQFF. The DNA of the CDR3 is TGTGCCAGCAGCTTAGTAATCCTAGGGACAGTTTACAATGAGCAGTTCTTC. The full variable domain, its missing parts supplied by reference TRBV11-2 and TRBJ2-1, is EAGVAQSPRYKIIEKRQSVAFWCNPISGHATLYWYQQILGQGPKLLIQFQNNGVVDDSQLPKDRFSAERLKGVDSTLKIQPAKLEDSAVYLCASSLVILGTVYNEQFFGPGTRLTVL.

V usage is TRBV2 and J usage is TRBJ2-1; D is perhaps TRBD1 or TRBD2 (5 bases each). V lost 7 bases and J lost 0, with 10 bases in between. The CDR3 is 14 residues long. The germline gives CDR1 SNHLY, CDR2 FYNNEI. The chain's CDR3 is CASIEGSSYNEQFF. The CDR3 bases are TGTGCCAGCATTGAGGGGAGCTCCTACAATGAGCAGTTCTTC.

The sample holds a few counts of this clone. The CDR3, as DNA: TGTGCCAGCAGTTACTCGAGGAGGGACACCATATATTTT. This sequence encodes CASSYSRRDTIYF. The chain employs TRBV6-5 and TRBJ1-3; D ambiguous. V gave up 0 bases and J gave up 8 bases, with 8 bases separating them. The CDR3 covers 13 residues. Germline values: CDR1 MNHEY, CDR2 SVGAGI.

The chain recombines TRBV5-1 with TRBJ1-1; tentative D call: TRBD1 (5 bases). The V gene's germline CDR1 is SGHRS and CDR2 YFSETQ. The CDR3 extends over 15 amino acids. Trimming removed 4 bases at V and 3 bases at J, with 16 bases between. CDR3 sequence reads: CASSTGTGVDTEAFF. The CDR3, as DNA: TGCGCCAGCAGCACCGGGACGGGGGTGGACACTGAAGCTTTCTTT.

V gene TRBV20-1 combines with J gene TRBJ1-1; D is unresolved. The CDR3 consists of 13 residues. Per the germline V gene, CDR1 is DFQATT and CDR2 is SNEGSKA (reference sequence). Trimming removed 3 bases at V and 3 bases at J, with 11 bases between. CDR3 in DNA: TGCAGTGCTAGTTCGAACAGCTACACTGAAGCTTTCTTT. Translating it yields CSASSNSYTEAFF.

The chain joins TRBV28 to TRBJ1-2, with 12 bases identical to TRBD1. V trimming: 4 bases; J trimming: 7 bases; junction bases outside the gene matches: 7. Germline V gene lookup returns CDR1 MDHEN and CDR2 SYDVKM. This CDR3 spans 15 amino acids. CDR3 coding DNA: TGTGCCAGCAGTTCCGCCGGGACAGGGGGCCTTGGCTACACCTTC. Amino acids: CASSSAGTGGLGYTF.

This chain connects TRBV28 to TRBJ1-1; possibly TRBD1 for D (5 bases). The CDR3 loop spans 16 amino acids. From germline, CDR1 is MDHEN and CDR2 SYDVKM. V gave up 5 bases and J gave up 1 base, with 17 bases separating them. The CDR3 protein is CASSPRGQGRNTEAFF. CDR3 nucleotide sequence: TGTGCCAGCAGTCCTCGAGGCCAGGGAAGGAACACTGAAGCTTTCTTT.

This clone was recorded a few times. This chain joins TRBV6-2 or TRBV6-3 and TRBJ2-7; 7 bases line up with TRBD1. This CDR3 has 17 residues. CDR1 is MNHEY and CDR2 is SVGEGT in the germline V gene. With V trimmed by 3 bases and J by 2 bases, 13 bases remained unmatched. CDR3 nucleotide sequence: TGTGCCAGCAGTTATATAGCGTACGGGACAGATACCTACGAGCAGTACTTC. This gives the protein CASSYIAYGTDTYEQYF.

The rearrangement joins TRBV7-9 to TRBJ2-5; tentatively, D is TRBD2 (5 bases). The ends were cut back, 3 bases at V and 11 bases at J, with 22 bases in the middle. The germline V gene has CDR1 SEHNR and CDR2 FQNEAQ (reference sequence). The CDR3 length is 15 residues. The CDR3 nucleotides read TGTGCCAGCAGCTTCCCTCCGGGAATCGAAGTTCATCAGTACTTC. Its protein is CASSFPPGIEVHQYF.

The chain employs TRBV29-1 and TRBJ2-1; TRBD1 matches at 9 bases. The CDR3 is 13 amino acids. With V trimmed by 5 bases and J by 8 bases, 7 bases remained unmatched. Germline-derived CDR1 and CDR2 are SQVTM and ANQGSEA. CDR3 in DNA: TGCAGCGTTACCACAGGGGGCGCCTATGAGCAGTTCTTC. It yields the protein CSVTTGGAYEQFF.

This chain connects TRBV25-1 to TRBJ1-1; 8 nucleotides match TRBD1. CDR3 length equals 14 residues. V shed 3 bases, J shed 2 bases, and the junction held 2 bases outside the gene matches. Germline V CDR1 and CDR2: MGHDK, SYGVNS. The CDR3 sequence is CASSDRGRNTEAFF. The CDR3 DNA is TGTGCCAGCAGTGACAGGGGGCGAAACACTGAAGCTTTCTTT.

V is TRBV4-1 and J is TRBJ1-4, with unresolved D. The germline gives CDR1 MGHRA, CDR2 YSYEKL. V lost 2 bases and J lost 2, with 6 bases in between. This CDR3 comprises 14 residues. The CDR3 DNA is TGCGCCAGCAGCCAATCTTCCACTAATGAAAAACTGTTTTTT. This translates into CASSQSSTNEKLFF.

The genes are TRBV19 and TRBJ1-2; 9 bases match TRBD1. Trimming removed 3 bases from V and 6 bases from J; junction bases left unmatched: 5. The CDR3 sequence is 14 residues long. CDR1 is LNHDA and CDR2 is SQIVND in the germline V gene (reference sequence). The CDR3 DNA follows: TGTGCCAGTAGTATCAGGGGACAGGGAGATGGCTACACCTTC. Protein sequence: CASSIRGQGDGYTF. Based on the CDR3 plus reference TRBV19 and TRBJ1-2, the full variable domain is DGGITQSPKYLFRKEGQNVTLSCEQNLNHDAMYWYRQDPGQGLRLIYYSQIVNDFQKGDIAEGYSVSREKKESFPLTVTSAQKNPTAFYLCASSIRGQGDGYTFGSGTRLTVV.

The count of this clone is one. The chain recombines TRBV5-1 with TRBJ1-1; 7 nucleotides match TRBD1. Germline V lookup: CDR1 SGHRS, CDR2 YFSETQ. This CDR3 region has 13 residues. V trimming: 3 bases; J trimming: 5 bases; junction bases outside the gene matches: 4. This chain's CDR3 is CASSSDRRTEAFF. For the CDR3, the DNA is TGCGCCAGCAGCTCGGACAGGCGGACTGAAGCTTTCTTT.

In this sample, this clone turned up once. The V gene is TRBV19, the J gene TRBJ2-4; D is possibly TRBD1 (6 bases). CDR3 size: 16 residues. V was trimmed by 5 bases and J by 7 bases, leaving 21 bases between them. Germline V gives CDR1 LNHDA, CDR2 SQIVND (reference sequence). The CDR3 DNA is TGTGCCAGTAGTGTTTCAACAGGGCGCTTAGGGAACATTCAGTACTTC. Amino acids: CASSVSTGRLGNIQYF. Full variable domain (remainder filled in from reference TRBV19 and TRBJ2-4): DGGITQSPKYLFRKEGQNVTLSCEQNLNHDAMYWYRQDPGQGLRLIYYSQIVNDFQKGDIAEGYSVSREKKESFPLTVTSAQKNPTAFYLCASSVSTGRLGNIQYFGAGTRLSVL.

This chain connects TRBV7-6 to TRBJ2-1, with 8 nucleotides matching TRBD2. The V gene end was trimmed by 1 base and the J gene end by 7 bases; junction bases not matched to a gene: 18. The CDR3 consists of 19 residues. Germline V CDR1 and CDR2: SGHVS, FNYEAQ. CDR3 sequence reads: CASSLVGAVGREGKNEQFF. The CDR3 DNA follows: TGTGCCAGCAGCTTAGTTGGAGCGGTGGGACGGGAGGGTAAGAATGAGCAGTTCTTC.

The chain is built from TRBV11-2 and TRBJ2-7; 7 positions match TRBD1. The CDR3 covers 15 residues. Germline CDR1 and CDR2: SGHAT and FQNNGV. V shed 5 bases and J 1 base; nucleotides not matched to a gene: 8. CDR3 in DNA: TGTGCCAGCAGCCCAGGGGCAGGGGGATCCTACGAGCAGTACTTC. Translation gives CASSPGAGGSYEQYF.

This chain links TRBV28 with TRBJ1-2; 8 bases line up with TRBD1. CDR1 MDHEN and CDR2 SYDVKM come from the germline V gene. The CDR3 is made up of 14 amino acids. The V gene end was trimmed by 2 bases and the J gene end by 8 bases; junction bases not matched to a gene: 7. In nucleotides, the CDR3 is TGTGCCAGCAGTTTACTTAGGACAGGGAGAGGCTACACCTTC. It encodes CASSLLRTGRGYTF.

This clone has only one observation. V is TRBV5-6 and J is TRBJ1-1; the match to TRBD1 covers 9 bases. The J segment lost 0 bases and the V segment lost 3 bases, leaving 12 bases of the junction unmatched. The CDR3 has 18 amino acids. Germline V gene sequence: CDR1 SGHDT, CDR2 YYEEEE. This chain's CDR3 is CASSWDRDKNSMNTEAFF. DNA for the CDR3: TGTGCCAGCAGCTGGGACAGGGATAAAAATAGCATGAACACTGAAGCTTTCTTT.

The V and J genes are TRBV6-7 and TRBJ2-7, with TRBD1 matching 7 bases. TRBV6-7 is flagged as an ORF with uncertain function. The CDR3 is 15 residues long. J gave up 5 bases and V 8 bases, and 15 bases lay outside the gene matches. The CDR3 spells CASGIATGAQDEQYF. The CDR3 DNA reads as TGTGCCAGCGGTATTGCCACAGGGGCGCAAGACGAGCAGTACTTC.